Reported below is one T cell receptor beta chain. Its antigen is still unknown. The CDR3 contains 17 residues. Deletions cut 0 bases from V and 0 bases from J, with 11 bases between. Per the germline V gene, CDR1 is SEHNR and CDR2 is FQNEAQ (reference sequence). A deep-level run was used for the assay. Profiling relied on immunoSEQ multiplex PCR, and the TCRdb table lists in-frame clones only, not all of them. The profile shows millions of clones, 95% of them singletons. The sample originates from a study of shared clonotypes between healthy human individuals. Study-level findings and limits: Naive CD4 clonotypes were shared across several donors at about 5%. How much donors shared clonotypes was expected to be affected by sequencing depth.

The receptor comes from a man between 18 and 29 years old in good health. Sequencing was performed on naive CD4+ T cells sorted from blood. Indicated subset: CD45RA+ positively selected. The chain uses TRBV7-9 and TRBJ1-4; D is undetermined. The chain's CDR3 is CASSLAYGVATNEKLFF. CDR3 nucleotides: TGTGCCAGCAGCTTAGCGTACGGGGTTGCAACTAATGAAAAACTGTTTTTT. Together with reference TRBV7-9 and TRBJ1-4, the CDR3 gives the full variable domain: DTGVSQNPRHKITKRGQNVTFRCDPISEHNRLYWYRQTLGQGPEFLTYFQNEAQLEKSRLLSDRFSAERPKGSFSTLEIQRTEQGDSAMYLCASSLAYGVATNEKLFFGSGTQLSVL.